The 31 T cell receptor beta chains listed next were all sequenced from one sample in a study of cytomegalovirus exposure and HLA in healthy donors. The study ran its PCR with 60 Vbeta and 13 Jbeta primers. The protocol was immunoSEQ multiplex PCR, while the TCRdb copy is restricted to in-frame clones and leaves out a portion. The sample carries over 95,000 clones, 76% recorded once. The sample was PBMCs. These receptors all come from a woman in her forties in good health and CMV-seropositive.

J is TRBJ1-2 and V is TRBV5-1; TRBD1 matches at 7 bases. CDR1 is SGHRS, CDR2 YFSETQ, per germline. CDR3 length: 15 residues. V lost 4 bases to trimming and J lost 2 bases; unmatched junction nucleotides: 8. This CDR3 reads CASSLGPTGNYGYTF. The CDR3 coding sequence is TGCGCCAGCAGCCTGGGACCGACAGGGAACTATGGCTACACCTTC.

This chain links TRBV7-9 with TRBJ2-7; D ambiguous. CDR1 is SEHNR, CDR2 FQNEAQ, per germline (reference sequence). This CDR3 is built from 13 residues. The V and J ends lost 1 base and 2 bases respectively, with 6 bases between them. CDR3 loop: CASSLDTAYEQYF. The DNA for the CDR3 is TGTGCCAGCAGCTTAGACACCGCCTACGAGCAGTACTTC.

The chain combines TRBV13 with TRBJ2-1, with a possible D match to TRBD2 (6 bases). The CDR3 loop spans 16 amino acids. Between the trimmed V and J ends, which lost 1 base and 0 bases, there was a span of 10 bases. The germline gives CDR1 PRHDT, CDR2 FYEKMQ (reference sequence). The CDR3, as DNA: TGTGCCAGCAGCTTAGTCCGGGGGTCCTCCTACAATGAGCAGTTCTTC. Protein sequence: CASSLVRGSSYNEQFF.

The chain recombines TRBV18 with TRBJ1-1; D may be TRBD1 (5 bases). CDR1 and CDR2 from the germline V gene are KGHSH and LQKENI. The CDR3 has 13 amino acids. The V end lost 6 bases, the J end lost 1 base, and 9 bases lay between the germline ends. The CDR3 DNA is TGTGCCAGCTCCCTTGACAGGAACACTGAAGCTTTCTTT. Translating gives CASSLDRNTEAFF.

The V gene is TRBV4-2, the J gene TRBJ1-2; 8 nucleotides agree with TRBD1. The CDR3 loop spans 14 amino acids. Losses at the gene ends were 0 bases for V and 5 bases for J; bases not matched to a gene: 2. Germline V gene data show CDR1 as LGHNA and CDR2 as YNFKEQ. The CDR3, as DNA: TGTGCCAGCAGCCAAGATCGGACAGGGTATGGCTACACCTTC. Its protein is CASSQDRTGYGYTF.

This chain connects TRBV6-1 to TRBJ2-5; 16 nucleotides match TRBD2. The CDR3 consists of 17 residues. Germline loops: CDR1 MNHNS, CDR2 SASEGT. After removal of 4 bases from V and 1 base from J, the junction contained 3 bases not matched to a gene. The CDR3 coding sequence is TGTGCCAGCAGTGTCGGGACTAGCGGGGGGGCCCAAGAGACCCAGTACTTC. Residues: CASSVGTSGGAQETQYF.

The chain employs TRBV25-1 and TRBJ1-1, with TRBD1 matching over 9 bases. Germline V CDR1 and CDR2: MGHDK, SYGVNS. The CDR3 extends over 15 amino acids. The junction had 7 bases not matched to a gene; V was cut back by 4 bases and J by 4 bases. The CDR3 spells CASSVIRDRATEAFF. DNA of the CDR3: TGTGCCAGCAGTGTAATCCGGGACAGGGCCACTGAAGCTTTCTTT.

The gene calls are TRBV5-1 and TRBJ1-1; weak D call: TRBD1 (5 bases). In germline, CDR1 is SGHRS, CDR2 YFSETQ. This CDR3 is built from 13 residues. Deletions cut 2 bases from V and 4 bases from J, with 9 bases between. Here the CDR3 DNA reads TGCGCCAGCAGCTTCCAGGGCCTCACTGAAGCTTTCTTT. Its translation is CASSFQGLTEAFF.

The chain carries TRBV19 and TRBJ1-1; the D is unclear. Germline V gene lookup returns CDR1 LNHDA and CDR2 SQIVND (reference sequence). CDR3 length equals 12 residues. V gave up 3 bases and J gave up 10 bases, with 12 bases separating them. In nucleotides, the CDR3 is TGTGCCAGTAGTATGAATATAGGAGGAGCTTTCTTT. It encodes CASSMNIGGAFF.

Only one count was recorded for this clone. This chain uses TRBV5-1 with TRBJ2-1; D not resolved. Between the trimmed V and J ends, which lost 0 bases and 8 bases, there was a span of 12 bases. There are 14 residues in the CDR3. CDR1 and CDR2 (germline): SGHRS, YFSETQ. The CDR3 loop is CASSLDLARDEQFF. Written as DNA, the CDR3 is TGCGCCAGCAGCTTGGATCTTGCCCGGGATGAGCAGTTCTTC.

The CDR3 reads CASSLGANRQTDTQYF. The DNA of the CDR3 is TGCGCCAGCAGCTTGGGAGCAAACCGACAGACAGATACGCAGTATTTT. The J gene is TRBJ2-3, the V gene TRBV5-1; TRBD1 might be the D (5 bases). The CDR3 sequence is 16 residues long. Trimming pared 0 bases from V and 3 bases from J, leaving 14 bases between. Germline V gene data show CDR1 as SGHRS and CDR2 as YFSETQ.

This sequence joins TRBV27 and TRBJ2-7; D is unclear. The germline V gene encodes CDR1 MNHEY and CDR2 SMNVEV (reference sequence). The CDR3 length is 13 residues. V was cut by 2 bases and J by 3 bases, with 8 bases left in between. CDR3 in DNA: TGTGCCAGCAGTTTAAACAGTTACTACGAGCAGTACTTC. This sequence encodes CASSLNSYYEQYF.

This clone was counted once. V gene TRBV6-1 combines with J gene TRBJ2-1; 10 nucleotides align to TRBD1. This CDR3 spans 14 amino acids. Germline assignment: CDR1 MNHNS and CDR2 SASEGT. V lost 6 bases and J lost 3; bases outside the gene matches: 2. CDR3 bases: TGTGCCAGCAGGACAGGGGGCTTCTACAATGAGCAGTTCTTC. It encodes CASRTGGFYNEQFF.

This rearrangement joins TRBV7-7 to TRBJ2-2, with 7 bases that match TRBD2. V dropped 1 base and J dropped 0; count of bases not matched to a gene: 8. CDR1 and CDR2 (germline): SSHAT, FNYEAQ (reference sequence). This CDR3 contains 18 residues. The DNA for the CDR3 is TGTGCCAGCAGCTTAGGGATGGGGGGGACGACGAACACCGGGGAGCTGTTTTTT. Amino acids: CASSLGMGGTTNTGELFF.

The rearrangement joins TRBV19 to TRBJ1-1; D not resolved. The V gene's germline CDR1 is LNHDA and CDR2 SQIVND (reference sequence). The CDR3 length is 13 residues. Between the trimmed V and J ends, which lost 5 bases and 10 bases, there was a span of 17 bases. CDR3 protein: CASSERRAVRAFF. For the CDR3, the DNA is TGTGCCAGTAGTGAGAGGAGAGCGGTTAGAGCTTTCTTT.

V is TRBV7-8 and J is TRBJ2-1; 9 nucleotides agree with TRBD2. This CDR3 has 14 amino acids. V lost 3 bases to trimming and J lost 10 bases; unmatched junction nucleotides: 7. The germline CDR1 and CDR2 sequences are SGHVS and FQNEAQ. The CDR3 is CASSLSGGRGEQFF. CDR3 nucleotide sequence: TGTGCCAGCAGCTTGAGCGGGGGGCGGGGGGAGCAGTTCTTC.

V gene TRBV19 combines with J gene TRBJ2-1, with a weak D call TRBD1 (6 bases). CDR1 LNHDA and CDR2 SQIVND come from the germline V gene (reference sequence). V shed 2 bases and J shed 7 bases, with 9 bases lying between them. This CDR3 comprises 13 residues. The CDR3 DNA reads as TGTGCCAGTAGTATACTACAGGGTAATGAGCAGTTCTTC. Its translation is CASSILQGNEQFF. Variable domain in full (rest from reference TRBV19 and TRBJ2-1): DGGITQSPKYLFRKEGQNVTLSCEQNLNHDAMYWYRQDPGQGLRLIYYSQIVNDFQKGDIAEGYSVSREKKESFPLTVTSAQKNPTAFYLCASSILQGNEQFFGPGTRLTVL.

This clone was found a few times. The V call is TRBV30, the J call TRBJ1-2; D is unclear. Germline CDR1 GTSNPN, CDR2 SVGIG (reference sequence). V was trimmed by 1 base and J by 0 bases, leaving 6 bases between them. This CDR3 comprises 13 residues. This CDR3 reads CAWSALPNYGYTF. As DNA, the CDR3 is TGTGCCTGGAGTGCCCTTCCTAACTATGGCTACACCTTC.

This rearrangement joins TRBV6-1 to TRBJ1-2, with 7 bases fitting TRBD1. The CDR3 sequence is 15 residues long. Losses at the gene ends were 2 bases for V and 3 bases for J; bases not matched to a gene: 6. Germline V CDR1 and CDR2: MNHNS, SASEGT. The CDR3 DNA sequence: TGTGCCAGCAGTGAACTAGAGGGGGCCTACTATGGCTACACCTTC. Translation gives CASSELEGAYYGYTF.

The chain joins TRBV7-6 to TRBJ2-5; D unresolved. The J call may be mistaken, given a closer DNA end match to TRBJ2-7. The CDR3 is 15 amino acids. In germline, CDR1 is SGHVS, CDR2 FNYEAQ. The CDR3 DNA reads TGTGCCAGCCAAGCTTACCCTGATCGCTCCTACGAGCAGTACTTC. It encodes CASQAYPDRSYEQYF.

This clone appeared once. This rearrangement joins TRBV30 to TRBJ2-7, with D possibly TRBD1 on 5 matching bases. CDR3 length: 12 amino acids. CDR1 is GTSNPN and CDR2 is SVGIG in the germline V gene (reference sequence). Trimming shortened V by 4 bases and J by 6 bases, and 13 bases separated the two germline ends. Here the CDR3 reads CAWNQGSGEQYF. DNA for the CDR3: TGTGCCTGGAATCAGGGTTCGGGCGAGCAGTACTTC.

The sample holds a few counts of this clone. This sequence joins TRBV7-2 and TRBJ2-2; TRBD1 matches at 9 bases. There are 16 residues in the CDR3. The V segment lost 5 bases and the J segment 0 bases; nucleotides outside the gene matches: 4. Germline V CDR1 and CDR2: SGHTA, FQGNSA. The CDR3 protein is CASSPRQGANTGELFF. The CDR3 bases are TGTGCCAGCAGCCCCAGACAGGGGGCGAACACCGGGGAGCTGTTTTTT.

J is TRBJ1-2 and V is TRBV28; D perhaps matches TRBD1 (6 bases). Between the trimmed V and J ends, which lost 5 bases and 2 bases, there was a span of 15 bases. CDR3 length: 15 amino acids. Germline V lookup: CDR1 MDHEN, CDR2 SYDVKM. The CDR3, as DNA: TGTGCCAGCAGTCCCATCGACAGGACGAACTATGGCTACACCTTC. It is translated as CASSPIDRTNYGYTF.

This clone was detected only once. The rearrangement joins TRBV2 to TRBJ1-1, with 10 bases lining up with TRBD1. Trimming cost V 6 bases and J 3 bases; bases outside gene matches: 13. CDR3 length equals 17 residues. The germline gives CDR1 SNHLY, CDR2 FYNNEI. CDR3 bases: TGTGCCAGCAGGGGGGGAGACAGGGGGCTCGGGGACACTGAAGCTTTCTTT. Encoded protein: CASRGGDRGLGDTEAFF.

This clone appeared a few times. This chain connects TRBV5-4 to TRBJ1-3; D perhaps matches TRBD1 (6 bases). The CDR3 runs 15 residues. CDR1 SGHNT and CDR2 YYREEE come from the germline V gene (reference sequence). V lost 4 bases, J lost 2 bases, and 13 bases lay in between. The CDR3 region has the DNA TGTGCCAGCAGCCGATGGGGGCCCACTGGAAACACCATATATTTT. Protein product: CASSRWGPTGNTIYF. The entire variable domain, with the rest obtained from reference TRBV5-4 and TRBJ1-3, is as follows: ETGVTQSPTHLIKTRGQQVTLRCSSQSGHNTVSWYQQALGQGPQFIFQYYREEENGRGNFPPRFSGLQFPNYSSELNVNALELDDSALYLCASSRWGPTGNTIYFGEGSWLTVV.

This clone appeared once. The chain carries TRBV5-4 and TRBJ2-7; 8 nucleotides align to TRBD1. V shed 4 bases, J shed 4 bases, and the junction held 7 bases outside the gene matches. Germline V gives CDR1 SGHNT, CDR2 YYREEE (reference sequence). This CDR3 comprises 14 residues. CDR3 nucleotide sequence: TGTGCCAGCAGCAACCGGACAGGGATGTACGAGCAGTACTTC. Its translation is CASSNRTGMYEQYF.

J is TRBJ1-3 and V is TRBV12-5, with D maybe TRBD1 (5 bases). Trimming removed 6 bases at V and 2 bases at J, with 14 bases between. The CDR3 loop spans 15 amino acids. CDR1 and CDR2 (germline): LGHNT, FRNRAP. DNA of the CDR3: TGTGCTAGTGGACCAGAATGGGGGGCTGGAAACACCATATATTTT. Residues: CASGPEWGAGNTIYF.

The rearrangement links TRBV18 to TRBJ2-3; no clear D gene. The CDR3 contains 15 residues. The germline V gene encodes CDR1 KGHSH and CDR2 LQKENI. Between the trimmed V and J ends, which lost 0 bases and 2 bases, there was a span of 9 bases. The CDR3 spells CASSPPRSLTDTQYF. The CDR3, as DNA: TGTGCCAGCTCACCACCCCGGAGCCTCACAGATACGCAGTATTTT.

The CDR3 loop is CASSVADGYTF. In DNA, the CDR3 is TGTGCCAGTAGTGTGGCGGATGGCTACACCTTC. The V gene is TRBV19, the J gene TRBJ1-2; the D is unclear. Per the germline V gene, CDR1 is LNHDA and CDR2 is SQIVND (reference sequence). CDR3 length: 11 residues. V lost 5 bases, J lost 6 bases, and 7 bases lay in between. Combining the CDR3 with reference TRBV19 and TRBJ1-2 gives the whole variable domain DGGITQSPKYLFRKEGQNVTLSCEQNLNHDAMYWYRQDPGQGLRLIYYSQIVNDFQKGDIAEGYSVSREKKESFPLTVTSAQKNPTAFYLCASSVADGYTFGSGTRLTVV.

The chain uses TRBV9 and TRBJ2-7; 11 bases line up with TRBD1. Germline V gene data show CDR1 as SGDLS and CDR2 as YYNGEE. Trimming cost V 0 bases and J 3 bases; bases outside gene matches: 5. The CDR3 extends over 16 amino acids. Here the CDR3 reads CASSVEYGTGGYEQYF. In DNA, the CDR3 is TGTGCCAGCAGCGTAGAGTACGGGACAGGGGGCTACGAGCAGTACTTC. Together with reference TRBV9 and TRBJ2-7, the CDR3 gives the full variable domain: DSGVTQTPKHLITATGQRVTLRCSPRSGDLSVYWYQQSLDQGLQFLIQYYNGEERAKGNILERFSAQQFPDLHSELNLSSLELGDSALYFCASSVEYGTGGYEQYFGPGTRLTVT.

The gene calls are TRBV5-6 and TRBJ2-1, with TRBD2 matching over 11 bases. The germline V gene encodes CDR1 SGHDT and CDR2 YYEEEE. V gave up 0 bases and J gave up 8 bases; unmatched junction bases: 10. The CDR3 loop spans 17 amino acids. The CDR3 region has the DNA TGTGCCAGCAGCTTGGTGGCGACTAGCGGGGTTTTAGATGAGCAGTTCTTC. Residues: CASSLVATSGVLDEQFF.